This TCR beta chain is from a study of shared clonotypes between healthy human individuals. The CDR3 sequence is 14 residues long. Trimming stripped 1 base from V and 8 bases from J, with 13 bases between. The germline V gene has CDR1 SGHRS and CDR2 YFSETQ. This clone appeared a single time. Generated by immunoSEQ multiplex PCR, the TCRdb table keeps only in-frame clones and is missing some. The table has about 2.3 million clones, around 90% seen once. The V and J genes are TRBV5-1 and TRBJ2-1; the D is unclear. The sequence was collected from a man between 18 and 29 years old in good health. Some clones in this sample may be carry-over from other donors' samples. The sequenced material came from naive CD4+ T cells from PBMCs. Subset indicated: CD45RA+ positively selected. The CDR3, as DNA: TGCGCCAGCAGCTTGACGCGCGGTCACGATGAGCAGTTCTTC. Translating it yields CASSLTRGHDEQFF.